This T cell receptor (beta chain) is drawn from a study of control samples from healthy donors and cancer patients. Here immunoSEQ multiplex PCR was the method, and the copy in TCRdb shows in-frame clones only, minus some. The sample consists of 150,000 to 200,000 clones, 85% to 90% of them appearing once. Specimen: blood. The source is a man under 40 in good health.

The CDR3 bases are TGTGCCAGCAGCTTAGCGGGAGGGCCTACTCACGAGCAGTACTTC. Translating gives CASSLAGGPTHEQYF. The chain uses TRBV11-2 and TRBJ2-7; 8 nucleotides align to TRBD2. The V and J ends lost 1 base and 5 bases, in that order; junction bases with no gene match: 7. Per germline, CDR1 SGHAT and CDR2 FQNNGV. The length of the CDR3 is 15 residues.